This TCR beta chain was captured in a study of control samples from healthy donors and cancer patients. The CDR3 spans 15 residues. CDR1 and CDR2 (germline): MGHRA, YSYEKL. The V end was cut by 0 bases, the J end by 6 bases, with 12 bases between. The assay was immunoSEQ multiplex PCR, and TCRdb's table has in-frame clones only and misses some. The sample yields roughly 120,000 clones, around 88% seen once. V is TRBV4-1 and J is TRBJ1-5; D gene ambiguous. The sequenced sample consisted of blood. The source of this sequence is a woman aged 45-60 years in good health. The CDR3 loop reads CASSQEGGVGQPQHF. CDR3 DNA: TGCGCCAGCAGCCAAGAAGGTGGGGTTGGTCAGCCCCAGCATTTT.